A selection of T cell receptor beta chains follows, all from one sample in a study of OX40 agonist ivuxolimab in advanced cancers. This table comes from immunoSEQ multiplex PCR, and its TCRdb copy is limited to in-frame clones, with some not included. The table includes some 100,000 clones, about 92% detected once. The sequencing used CD4+ or CD8+ T cells sorted from blood, collected in a trial of the OX40 agonist ivuxolimab. The receptors derive from an adult with an advanced solid tumor such as melanoma, head and neck, liver or kidney cancer. The CDR3 runs from the conserved cysteine through the conserved F or W. The order of the fields is D gene, J gene, V gene, clone size, CDR3 DNA, CDR3 protein. A D gene is named only where the DNA matches it firmly. Rows may omit the clone size; those that give it use once, few, many or a size class.

TRBD2	TRBJ2-7	TRBV19	once	TGTGCCAGTAGTATGCCCTATACGGGAGGCGGCTACGAGCAGTACTTC	CASSMPYTGGGYEQYF
.	TRBJ2-7	TRBV12-1	.	TGTGCCAGCAGCTTTGGCCAGGGTGATTACTACGAGCAGTACTTC	CASSFGQGDYYEQYF
TRBD1	TRBJ1-2	TRBV15	.	TGTGCCACCAGCAGCGACAGGGACTATGGCTACACCTTC	CATSSDRDYGYTF
.	TRBJ2-7	TRBV6-6	.	TGTGCCAGCAGTTACTCGAGAGTCTACGAGCAGTACTTC	CASSYSRVYEQYF
TRBD2	TRBJ2-2	TRBV4-1	.	TGCGCCAGCAGCCCGCGGGGGGCGGTTCTCGGGGAGCTGTTTTTT	CASSPRGAVLGELFF
.	TRBJ1-5	TRBV19	.	TGTGCCAGTAGTATCGGGGACGGCAATCAGCCCCAGCATTTT	CASSIGDGNQPQHF
TRBD1	TRBJ2-7	TRBV5-1	.	TGCGCCAGCAGCTTCCTCGACAGGGTCACCTACGAGCAGTACTTC	CASSFLDRVTYEQYF
.	TRBJ1-4	TRBV4-1	.	TGCGCCAGCAGCCGGGACTGGTGGGAAAATGAAAAACTGTTTTTT	CASSRDWWENEKLFF
TRBD1	TRBJ2-7	TRBV10-3	.	TGTGCCATCACCGTGACAGGGGATCCCTACGAGCAGTACTTC	CAITVTGDPYEQYF
TRBD1	TRBJ1-2	TRBV6-5	.	TGTGCCAGCAGTCAGCGTGGGACAGCAAATGGCTACACCTTC	CASSQRGTANGYTF
.	TRBJ2-1	TRBV9	.	TGTGCCAGCACCCTAGGGGCTAGCTCCTACAATGAGCAGTTCTTC	CASTLGASSYNEQFF
.	TRBJ2-3	TRBV6-1	once	TGTGCCGCAGCCCCTTTCGGGAGCACAGATACGCAGTATTTT	CAAAPFGSTDTQYF
.	TRBJ1-5	TRBV27	.	TGTGCCAGCCGCCCCAGCAGGGCCCCCGGAGTGGCCCAGCATTTT	CASRPSRAPGVAQHF
.	TRBJ2-7	TRBV29-1	.	TGCAGCGCAATGAAGGGGGGAAGGACAGCCGAGCAGTACTTC	CSAMKGGRTAEQYF
.	TRBJ2-1	TRBV6-5	.	TGTGCCAGCAGCCAAGGGGACAATGAGCAGTTCTTC	CASSQGDNEQFF
.	TRBJ1-5	TRBV10-1	.	TGCGCCAGCAGTGAGTTTCCCACAGGGAAGGCTAGCAATCAGCCCCAGCATTTT	CASSEFPTGKASNQPQHF
.	TRBJ1-2	TRBV5-4	few	TGTGCCAGCAGCTTGTATGGCTATGGCTACACCTTC	CASSLYGYGYTF
TRBD1	TRBJ2-2	TRBV7-6	.	TGTGCCAGCAGCTTAGACATTCCGAGGGGGCCCACCGGGGAGCTGTTTTTT	CASSLDIPRGPTGELFF
.	TRBJ2-1	TRBV5-4	.	TGTGCCGCAGCTAAGGAGGGGAGGCAGTTCTTC	CAAAKEGRQFF
.	TRBJ1-1	TRBV5-4	.	TGTGCCAGCAGCTCCCACGGGCTCACTGAAGCTTTCTTT	CASSSHGLTEAFF
.	TRBJ1-5	TRBV28	.	TGTGCCAGCAGCTCCTTACAGGGCGGTAATCAGCCCCAGCATTTT	CASSSLQGGNQPQHF
.	TRBJ2-1	TRBV6-5	.	TGTGCCAGCAGTCTTTCGGACAGCTACAATGAGCAGTTCTTC	CASSLSDSYNEQFF
TRBD2	TRBJ2-7	TRBV6-5	.	TGTGCCAGCAGTTACACTAGCGGGAGCTCCTACGAGCAGTACTTC	CASSYTSGSSYEQYF
.	TRBJ1-5	TRBV30	once	TGTGCCTGGAGTGTACGGGGGGGCCTAAGCAATCAGCCCCAGCATTTT	CAWSVRGGLSNQPQHF
.	TRBJ1-3	TRBV25-1	.	TGTGCCAGCAGCGATCGATCCGACAGAAGTGGAAACACCATATATTTT	CASSDRSDRSGNTIYF
TRBD2	TRBJ2-3	TRBV19	.	TGTGCCAGTAGTGCCTCTAGCGGGGGGAGCACAGATACGCAGTATTTT	CASSASSGGSTDTQYF
.	TRBJ2-2	TRBV5-1	.	TGCGCCAGCACGATATCCGGGGAGCTGTTTTTT	CASTISGELFF
.	TRBJ1-2	TRBV9	.	TGTGCCAGCAGCGTAGGTGGCGGGGCTAACTATGGCTACACCTTC	CASSVGGGANYGYTF
.	TRBJ1-2	TRBV27	.	TGTGCCAGCAGCCCCCAAGCGGGAGGGAATGGCTACACCTTC	CASSPQAGGNGYTF
.	TRBJ2-5	TRBV4-1	.	TGCGCCAGCAGCCAAGATGGAGGGGGAGCGGAGACCCAGTACTTC	CASSQDGGGAETQYF
.	TRBJ2-1	TRBV10-1	.	TGCGCCAGCGAGGACCCGCGGGGTTACAATGAGCAGTTCTTC	CASEDPRGYNEQFF
.	TRBJ2-7	TRBV7-8	.	TGTGCCAGCAGCCCGAGGGGGGCCAACTACGAGCAGTACTTC	CASSPRGANYEQYF
.	TRBJ2-7	TRBV2	.	TGTGCCAGCAGGGGGGATATGGACGAGCAGTACTTC	CASRGDMDEQYF
TRBD1	TRBJ1-1	TRBV29-1	.	TGCAGCGTTGATTGGGACAGGGGCTTTAACACTGAAGCTTTCTTT	CSVDWDRGFNTEAFF
.	TRBJ1-1	TRBV27	.	TGTGCCAGCAGATTCGGGGCTGGTGAAGCTTTCTTT	CASRFGAGEAFF
.	TRBJ2-5	TRBV13	.	TGTGCCAGCAGCTTGAGGCGGTACCAAGAGACCCAGTACTTC	CASSLRRYQETQYF
.	TRBJ2-1	TRBV28	.	TGTGCCAGCAGTTTCGGACGGACCTACAATGAGCAGTTCTTC	CASSFGRTYNEQFF
.	TRBJ1-5	TRBV5-6	.	TGTGCCAGCAGCTTGGGCTCACTTCAGCCCCAGCATTTT	CASSLGSLQPQHF
TRBD2	TRBJ2-3	TRBV7-2	.	TGTGCCAGCAGCTTTTCTAGCGGGGGGGCGGGGAATACGCAGTATTTT	CASSFSSGGAGNTQYF
.	TRBJ1-2	TRBV27	.	TGTGCCAGCAGTTGGAGTGGGGGGAACTATGGCTACACCTTC	CASSWSGGNYGYTF
.	TRBJ1-1	TRBV30	.	TGTGCCTGGAGTGGGATTACAGGGACTGAAGCTTTCTTT	CAWSGITGTEAFF
.	TRBJ2-2	TRBV10-1	.	TGCGCCAGCAGTGAGCCCGGAGACCACCCTAAAAAAACCGGGGAGCTGTTTTTT	CASSEPGDHPKKTGELFF
.	TRBJ2-1	TRBV6-6	.	TGTGCCAGCAGTTCTCTAGAGTTCAATGAGCAGTTCTTC	CASSSLEFNEQFF
.	TRBJ1-2	TRBV27	.	TGTGCCAGCAGTCCCCGGGGGGGGACAATACTTGGCTACACCTTC	CASSPRGGTILGYTF
TRBD2	TRBJ2-1	TRBV9	.	TGTGCCAGCAGCGTGGTTAGCGGGAAACAGTTCTTC	CASSVVSGKQFF
.	TRBJ1-5	TRBV6-6	.	TGTGCCAGCACGGGGGCGCGGGGTCAGCCCCAGCATTTT	CASTGARGQPQHF
.	TRBJ1-2	TRBV6-5	.	TGTGCCAGCAGTTACAGAAGTCGCTATGGCTACACCTTC	CASSYRSRYGYTF
TRBD2	TRBJ2-2	TRBV9	.	TGTGCCAGCAGCGCCGGACTAGCGGGAGGGCCCTCCCGACCGTCACGAGGGGGCGGGGAGCTGTTTTTT	CASSAGLAGGPSRPSRGGGELFF
.	TRBJ2-3	TRBV27	.	TGTGCCAGCAGTTCGACAGGCCTCTTCTTAACTAGCACAGATACGCAGTATTTT	CASSSTGLFLTSTDTQYF
TRBD2	TRBJ2-6	TRBV7-9	.	TGTGCCAGCAGCTTAGCGGCGGGGGGCGCTGGGGCCAACGTCCTGACTTTC	CASSLAAGGAGANVLTF
.	TRBJ2-7	TRBV14	.	TGTGCCAGCAGCCAAGATTTCCCCTACCGCCAGGGAAGGGGTACCTACGAGCAGTACTTC	CASSQDFPYRQGRGTYEQYF
.	TRBJ2-5	TRBV30	.	TGTGCCTGGACAGGAGATTCAGCGGAGACCCAGTACTTC	CAWTGDSAETQYF
.	TRBJ1-1	TRBV19	.	TGTGCCAGTAGTACCAGGGGTATTGCTGAAGCTTTCTTT	CASSTRGIAEAFF
.	TRBJ2-1	TRBV13	.	TGTGCCAGCAGCAGGTCACAGGAAAGAATAGACAATGAGCAGTTCTTC	CASSRSQERIDNEQFF
.	TRBJ1-5	TRBV12-5	.	TGTGCTAGTGGTTTGACCTGGAACACCGAGATCAATCAGCCCCAGCATTTT	CASGLTWNTEINQPQHF